A single sample is the source of the 2 T cell receptor beta chains below, sequenced in a study of T cell responses to AZD1222 COVID-19 vaccine. Assay used: immunoSEQ multiplex PCR; TCRdb lists only in-frame clones, some missing. Here the sample spans about 270,000 clones, about 94% being singletons. This material consisted of peripheral blood, taken 28 days after the second AZD1222 dose. The receptors were gathered from an adult who received the AZD1222 COVID-19 vaccine.

This chain joins TRBV3-1 (or the pseudogene TRBV3-2) and TRBJ2-5; D is unclear. The CDR3 totals 11 residues. The V and J ends lost 3 bases and 14 bases respectively, with 13 bases between them. Germline values: CDR1 LGHDT, CDR2 YNNKEL (reference sequence). The DNA of the CDR3 is TGTGCCAGCAGCCAGGTGCAGCGCGTATACTTC. Residues: CASSQVQRVYF.

The gene calls are TRBV28 and TRBJ2-2, with TRBD1 matching 7 bases. J gave up 2 bases and V 2 bases, and 8 bases lay outside the gene matches. CDR1 MDHEN and CDR2 SYDVKM come from the germline V gene. The CDR3 runs to 17 residues. Here the CDR3 DNA reads TGTGCCAGCAGTTTAGCCTCTTGGACAGGAAACACCGGGGAGCTGTTTTTT. Encoded protein: CASSLASWTGNTGELFF.